Listed here is a single T cell receptor (beta chain). Its antigen is unidentified. Trimming left V 8 bases short and J 0 bases short, with 13 bases between. CDR1 is SEHNR, CDR2 FQNEAQ, per germline (reference sequence). The CDR3 consists of 14 residues. This table comes from immunoSEQ multiplex PCR, and its TCRdb copy is limited to in-frame clones, with some not included. Counted here are tens of thousands of clones, over 65% occurring once; the ten biggest clones make up 2.8%. This sample is part of a study of CD4 T cells in relation to SARS-CoV-2 and coronaviruses. Whole-study context: TCR beta CDR3s were sequenced after roughly 10-day antigen culture of PBMCs.

Overall study findings and caveats: Pre-pandemic and post-infection samples never came from the same donor.

The J gene is TRBJ1-1, the V gene TRBV7-9; D might be TRBD1 (5 bases). Specimen: memory CD4+ T cells from PBMCs, cultured in vitro. The origin of this receptor is an adult with COVID-19. Here the CDR3 reads CASGQFGVNTEAFF. The CDR3 DNA reads TGTGCCAGCGGACAATTTGGGGTGAACACTGAAGCTTTCTTT.